This note documents a single T cell receptor beta chain sequence. This record comes from a study of CD8 T cells in Susac syndrome. V shed 5 bases and J shed 4 bases, with 14 bases lying between them. Germline V gene data show CDR1 as SEHNR and CDR2 as FQNEAQ (reference sequence). This CDR3 is built from 14 residues. Relapsing-remitting disease, either stable or active, was present in the multiple sclerosis controls, who were treatment-naive patients. Reverse transcription used about 0.5 to 1 ug RNA and random hexamers. Via MiXCR, TCRdb re-called the immunoSEQ multiplex PCR reads, giving one row per CDR3 protein. The sample has about 400,000 distinct CDR3 sequences; 85% to 90% are singletons.

The clonotype was recovered from a human donor with multiple sclerosis. Specimen: CD8+ T cells from PBMCs. The V and J genes are TRBV7-9 and TRBJ1-2, with D tentatively TRBD1 (6 bases). The CDR3 region has the DNA TGTGCCAGCAGCCCCCAAACAGGGCCCTATGGCTACACCTTC. This translates into CASSPQTGPYGYTF.